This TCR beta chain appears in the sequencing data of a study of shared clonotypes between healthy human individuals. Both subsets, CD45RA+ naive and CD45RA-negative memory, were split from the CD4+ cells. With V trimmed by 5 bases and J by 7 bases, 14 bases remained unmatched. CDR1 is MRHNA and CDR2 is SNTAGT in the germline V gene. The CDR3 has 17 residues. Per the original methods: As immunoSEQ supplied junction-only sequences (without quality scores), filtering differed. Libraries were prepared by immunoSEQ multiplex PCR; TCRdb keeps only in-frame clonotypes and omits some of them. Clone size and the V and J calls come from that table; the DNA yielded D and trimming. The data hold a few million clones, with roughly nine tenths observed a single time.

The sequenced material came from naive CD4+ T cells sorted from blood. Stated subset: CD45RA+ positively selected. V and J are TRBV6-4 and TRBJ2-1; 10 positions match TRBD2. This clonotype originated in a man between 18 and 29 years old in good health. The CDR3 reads CASSPGLAGELGNEQFF. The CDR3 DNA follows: TGTGCCAGCAGTCCCGGCCTAGCGGGAGAATTAGGTAATGAGCAGTTCTTC.